Listed below are T cell receptor beta chains from one sample, sequenced in a study of T cell repertoires in cytomegalovirus infection. No antigen has been assigned to these receptors. TCRdb re-called the reads with MiXCR, one entry per CDR3 protein. The sample includes 360,000 or so distinct CDR3 sequences, approximately 30% of them seen just once. Sequencing was performed on cultured PBMCs, taken from culture after CMV antigen stimulation. Source of these receptors: a human donor in good health (CMV status not recorded). Some clones in this sample may be carry-over from other donors' samples. CDR3s include the opening cysteine and the closing phenylalanine or tryptophan. D genes are given only for firm matches. The size of a clone is reported for some rows only, either as once, few or many, or as a class for expanded clones.

few,TRBJ1-5,TRBV12-3/TRBV12-4,NA,TGTGCCAGCAGTTCACATCAGGGGATACTAAGCAATCAGCCCCAGCATTTT,CASSSHQGILSNQPQHF
NA,TRBJ2-4,TRBV28,TRBD2,TGTGCCAGCAGTCTGCGGGGGGACGGGATAGGCATTCAGTACTTC,CASSLRGDGIGIQYF
NA,TRBJ2-5,TRBV20-1,TRBD2,TGCAGTGCTAGAGTTGCGGGGGGAGAGACCCAGTACTTC,CSARVAGGETQYF
few,TRBJ2-3,TRBV4-1,NA,TGCGCCAGCAGCCAAGATTGGCTTTTAGCACAATATACGCAGTATTTT,CASSQDWLLAQYTQYF
NA,TRBJ2-1,TRBV24-1,TRBD2,TGTGCCACCAGTGATTTGATGGCTAGCGGAAGGAATGAGCAGTTCTTC,CATSDLMASGRNEQFF
NA,TRBJ1-4,TRBV5-1,NA,TGCGCCAGCAGCAGAACTCAAGCAACTAATGAAAAACTGTTTTTT,CASSRTQATNEKLFF
NA,TRBJ2-7,TRBV4-3,TRBD1,TGCGCCAGCAGCCAAGACTACAGGGGCGATTTTGCCTACGAGCAGTACTTC,CASSQDYRGDFAYEQYF
NA,TRBJ1-2,TRBV11-2,NA,TGTGCCAGCAGCGTAGGGGTGTTAGGGGTCTATGGCTACACCTTC,CASSVGVLGVYGYTF
few,TRBJ1-5,TRBV7-6,NA,TGTGCCAGCAGATCCCCGGGTCAGCCCCAGCATTTT,CASRSPGQPQHF
NA,TRBJ1-3,TRBV20-1,NA,TGCAGTGCTAAAAGCTCTGGAAACACCATATATTTT,CSAKSSGNTIYF
NA,TRBJ1-5,TRBV28,NA,TGTGCCAGCAGTTTCAGATTTTGGACGGCGTCGAATCAGCCCCAGCATTTT,CASSFRFWTASNQPQHF
few,TRBJ1-1,TRBV7-2,NA,TGTGCCAGCAGCCGCGACAGGTCCAGGACTGAAGCTTTCTTT,CASSRDRSRTEAFF
NA,TRBJ2-6,TRBV7-2,NA,TGTGCCAGCAGCTTAGCGAAAGGGGCTGGGGCCAACGTCCTGACTTTC,CASSLAKGAGANVLTF
NA,TRBJ1-2,TRBV6-5,TRBD1,TGTGCCAGCAGTTTCCGGACAGGGGGCGGCTACACCTTC,CASSFRTGGGYTF
NA,TRBJ2-1,TRBV4-1,TRBD2,TGCGCCAGCAGCCAAGAAAGTAGTACTAGCGGGAGGAATGAGCAGTTCTTC,CASSQESSTSGRNEQFF
many,TRBJ1-2,TRBV7-2,NA,TGTGCCAGCAGCTTAGGGCCGGAGAACTATGGCTACACCTTC,CASSLGPENYGYTF
many,TRBJ2-5,TRBV7-9,NA,TGTGCCAGCAGCTTCCCCAGTCTGGAGGAGACCCAGTACTTC,CASSFPSLEETQYF
many,TRBJ2-3,TRBV4-3,TRBD1,TGCGCCAGCAGCCAGGGCGACAGGGGCCACAGCACAGATACGCAGTATTTT,CASSQGDRGHSTDTQYF
few,TRBJ1-5,TRBV10-2,NA,TGCGCCAGCAGTCGTTCCAGGGATAGCAATCAGCCCCAGCATTTT,CASSRSRDSNQPQHF
few,TRBJ2-1,TRBV25-1,NA,TGTGCCAGCAGTGCCTCCGCCCGTAGTGAGCAGTTCTTC,CASSASARSEQFF
NA,TRBJ2-1,TRBV4-3,TRBD2,TGCGCCAGCAGCCCCGGGACTAGCGATGGAAGGGCCTCCTACAATGAGCAGTTCTTC,CASSPGTSDGRASYNEQFF
few,TRBJ1-3,TRBV9,TRBD1,TGTGCCAGCAGCGTAGAAGTCCCCGGACAGGGGGCTCGTAACACCATATATTTT,CASSVEVPGQGARNTIYF
NA,TRBJ2-1,TRBV14,TRBD2,TGTGCCAGCAGCCCCGTAAGGAGGACCGAAGGACTAGCGGGACCCAATGAGCAGTTCTTC,CASSPVRRTEGLAGPNEQFF
NA,TRBJ2-7,TRBV6-2/TRBV6-3,NA,TGTGCCAGCAAAATGGCGGCTTCCTACGAGCAGTACTTC,CASKMAASYEQYF
few,TRBJ2-5,TRBV7-2,TRBD2,TGTGCCAGCAGCTTAGCTAGCGGGGGGCAAGAGACCCAGTACTTC,CASSLASGGQETQYF
few,TRBJ2-7,TRBV7-2,NA,TGTGCCAGCAGCGCCGTCGGGGGTCGTTACGAGCAGTACTTC,CASSAVGGRYEQYF
few,TRBJ2-1,TRBV7-9,NA,TGTGCCAGCAGCCCAGGGGCTAGCGCTTACAATGAGCAGTTCTTC,CASSPGASAYNEQFF
NA,TRBJ2-3,TRBV5-4,NA,TGTGCCAGCAGTGCCCGACTCGATGCAGATACGCAGTATTTT,CASSARLDADTQYF
NA,TRBJ2-1,TRBV5-1,NA,TGCGCCAGCAGCTTGGAACGGACTGAATTCAATGAGCAGTTCTTC,CASSLERTEFNEQFF
many,TRBJ1-2,TRBV12-3/TRBV12-4,TRBD1,TGTGCCAGCAGTTTAGTCAGGGGGCACGGCTACACCTTC,CASSLVRGHGYTF
few,TRBJ2-3,TRBV6-2/TRBV6-3,NA,TGTGCCAGCAGCGATTCCGGACGTTTCACAGATACGCAGTATTTT,CASSDSGRFTDTQYF
NA,TRBJ1-5,TRBV7-9,NA,TGTGCCAGCAGCCGGGCCGGTAGCAATCAGCCCCAGCATTTT,CASSRAGSNQPQHF
NA,TRBJ2-5,TRBV4-1,NA,TGCGCCAGCAGCCAAGGTGTAGCCCAAGAGACCCAGTACTTC,CASSQGVAQETQYF
NA,TRBJ2-5,TRBV6-6,NA,TGTGCCAGCAGTTACTCGAGACTTCTCTACCGAGAGACCCAGTACTTC,CASSYSRLLYRETQYF
NA,TRBJ1-5,TRBV27,NA,TGTGCCAGCAGTCCACTAGTGGGCCCGGATGATCAGCCCCAGCATTTT,CASSPLVGPDDQPQHF
NA,TRBJ1-1,TRBV7-3,NA,TGTGCCAGCAGCGATTTCCTCAGGAGCGAAGCTTTCTTT,CASSDFLRSEAFF
NA,TRBJ1-5,TRBV28,TRBD1,TGTGCCAGCAGTCCCCCCGACAGGGTCAATCAGCCCCAGCATTTT,CASSPPDRVNQPQHF
few,TRBJ2-7,TRBV10-3,NA,TGTGCCATCAGTTCGGGGATCTACGAGCAGTACTTC,CAISSGIYEQYF
NA,TRBJ2-3,TRBV10-3,TRBD2,TGTGCCATCGCTTCAGGCGGGAGTAGGACAGATACGCAGTATTTT,CAIASGGSRTDTQYF
NA,TRBJ2-5,TRBV12-3/TRBV12-4,NA,TGTGCCAGCAGTCCGATGGGACCCGAGACCCAGTACTTC,CASSPMGPETQYF
NA,TRBJ2-3,TRBV7-3,TRBD1,TGTGCCAGCAGCTCTGGCGAGGGGGCGGGAGATACGCAGTATTTT,CASSSGEGAGDTQYF
NA,TRBJ1-6,TRBV5-4,NA,TGTGCCAGCAGCTTCGACAGGCGCGGCTCACCCCTCCACTTT,CASSFDRRGSPLHF